One T cell receptor beta chain is described in this entry. Its target is unknown. This sample was included in a study of a mutant IDH1 vaccine in newly diagnosed glioma. Across the whole study: Treated patients had a mean age of 40.4 years and an approximately 62% male, roughly 40% female split. Held at week 35, visit V12 was the safety follow-up, and visit V13 followed at week 47.

Regarding time point: week 35, safety follow-up. Vaccinated patients received 300 ug of mutant IDH1 20-mer peptide per dose, with topical imiquimod. Only in-frame clones appear in the TCRdb table, and some are missing; sequencing was by immunoSEQ multiplex PCR. There are 60,000 or so clones in the sample; about 85% occur only once, and around 4.6% lies in the top ten. Study-wide results and caveats: It seemed that pseudoprogression was not linked to changes in the top peripheral T cell clonotypes.

Sequencing used PBMCs, obtained from a glioma patient whose treatment included an IDH1 peptide vaccine. The sequence was obtained from a man aged 25 to 40 with glioma.

The CDR3 coding sequence is TGTGCCACCAGCCTCGCCGGGGACAATCAGCCCCAGCATTTT. Encoded protein: CATSLAGDNQPQHF. The chain is built from TRBV15 and TRBJ1-5; D is unclear. There are 14 residues in the CDR3. V was shortened by 5 bases and J by 3 bases, with 11 bases between the two germline ends. Per germline, CDR1 LNHNV and CDR2 YYDKDF (reference sequence).